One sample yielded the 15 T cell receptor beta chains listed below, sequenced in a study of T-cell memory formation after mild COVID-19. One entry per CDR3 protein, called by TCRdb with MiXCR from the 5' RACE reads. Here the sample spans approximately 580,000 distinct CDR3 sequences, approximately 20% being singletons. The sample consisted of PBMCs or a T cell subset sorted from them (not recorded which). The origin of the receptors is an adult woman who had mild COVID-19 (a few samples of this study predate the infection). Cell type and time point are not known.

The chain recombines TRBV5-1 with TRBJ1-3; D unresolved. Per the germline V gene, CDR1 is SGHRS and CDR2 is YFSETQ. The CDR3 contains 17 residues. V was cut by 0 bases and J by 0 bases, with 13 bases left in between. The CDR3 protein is CASSLVSAILSGNTIYF. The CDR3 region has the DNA TGCGCCAGCAGCTTGGTTTCTGCCATTCTCTCTGGAAACACCATATATTTT. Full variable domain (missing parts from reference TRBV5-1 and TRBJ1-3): KAGVTQTPRYLIKTRGQQVTLSCSPISGHRSVSWYQQTPGQGLQFLFEYFSETQRNKGNFPGRFSGRQFSNSRSEMNVSTLELGDSALYLCASSLVSAILSGNTIYFGEGSWLTVV.

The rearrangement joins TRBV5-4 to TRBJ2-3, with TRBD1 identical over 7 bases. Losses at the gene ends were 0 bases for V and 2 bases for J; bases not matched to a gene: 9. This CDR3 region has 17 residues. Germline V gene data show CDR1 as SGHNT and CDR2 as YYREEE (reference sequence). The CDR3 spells CASSLGEVGQLTDTQYF. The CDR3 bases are TGTGCCAGCAGCTTGGGAGAGGTGGGACAGCTCACAGATACGCAGTATTTT.

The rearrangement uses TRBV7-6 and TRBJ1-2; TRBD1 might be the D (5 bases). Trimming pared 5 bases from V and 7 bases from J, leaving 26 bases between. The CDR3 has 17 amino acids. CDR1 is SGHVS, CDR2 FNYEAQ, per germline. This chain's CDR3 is CASSIFPVRRGFSGYTF. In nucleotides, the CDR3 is TGTGCCAGCAGCATATTCCCAGTTCGCCGGGGGTTTAGTGGCTACACCTTC.

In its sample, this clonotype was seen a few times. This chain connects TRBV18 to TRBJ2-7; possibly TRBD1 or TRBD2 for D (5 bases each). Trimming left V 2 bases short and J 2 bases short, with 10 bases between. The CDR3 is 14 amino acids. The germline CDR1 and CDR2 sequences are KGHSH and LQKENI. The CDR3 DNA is TGTGCCAGCTCACCAGGGGGAGCCGCCTACGAGCAGTACTTC. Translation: CASSPGGAAYEQYF.

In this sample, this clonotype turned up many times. CDR3 amino acids: CASSGGSGGQTYEQYF. The CDR3 nucleotides are TGTGCCAGCTCGGGGGGGAGCGGGGGACAAACCTACGAGCAGTACTTC. This chain connects TRBV25-1 to TRBJ2-7, with TRBD2 identical over 8 bases. CDR1 MGHDK and CDR2 SYGVNS come from the germline V gene. With V trimmed by 8 bases and J by 2 bases, 14 bases remained unmatched. The length of the CDR3 is 16 residues.

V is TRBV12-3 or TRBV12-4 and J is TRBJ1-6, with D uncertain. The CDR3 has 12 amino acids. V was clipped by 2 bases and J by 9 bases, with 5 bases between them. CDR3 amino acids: CASSLQRSPLHF. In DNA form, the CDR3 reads TGTGCCAGCAGTTTACAGCGTTCACCCCTCCACTTT.

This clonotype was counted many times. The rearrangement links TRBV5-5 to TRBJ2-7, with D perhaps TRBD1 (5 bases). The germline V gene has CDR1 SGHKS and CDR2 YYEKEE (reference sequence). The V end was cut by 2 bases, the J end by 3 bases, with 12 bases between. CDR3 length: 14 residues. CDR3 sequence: CASSFERTIYEQYF. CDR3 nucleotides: TGTGCCAGCAGCTTCGAAAGGACAATCTACGAGCAGTACTTC.

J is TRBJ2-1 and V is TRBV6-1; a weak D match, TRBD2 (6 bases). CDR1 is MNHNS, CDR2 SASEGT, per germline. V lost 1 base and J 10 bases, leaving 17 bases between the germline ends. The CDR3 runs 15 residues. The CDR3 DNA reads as TGTGCCAGCAGTGAAGTTGAGGGAGGCCGGGGGGAGCAGTTCTTC. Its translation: CASSEVEGGRGEQFF.

The CDR3 loop is CASSPPAGTVNYGYTF. The CDR3 bases are TGTGCCAGCAGCCCTCCCGCGGGGACAGTTAACTATGGCTACACCTTC. The chain links TRBV7-3 to TRBJ1-2; the match to TRBD1 covers 7 bases. Trimming removed 5 bases from V and 1 base from J; junction bases left unmatched: 10. CDR3 length equals 16 residues. Germline assignment: CDR1 SGHTA and CDR2 FQGTGA.

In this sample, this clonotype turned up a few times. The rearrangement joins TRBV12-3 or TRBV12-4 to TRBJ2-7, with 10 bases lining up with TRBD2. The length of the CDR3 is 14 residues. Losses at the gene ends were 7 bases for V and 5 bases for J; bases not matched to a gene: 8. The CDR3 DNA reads TGTGCCAGCAAAGAGCGGGAGGGCCTTCACGAGCAGTACTTC. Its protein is CASKEREGLHEQYF.

The CDR3 loop is CASSIGVTNSPLHF. The CDR3 bases are TGTGCCAGCAGCATAGGGGTTACAAATTCACCCCTCCACTTT. This chain links TRBV9 with TRBJ1-6, with D possibly matching TRBD1 (5 bases). Germline loops: CDR1 SGDLS, CDR2 YYNGEE. V lost 4 bases to trimming and J lost 7 bases, with 12 bases between them. The CDR3 extends over 14 amino acids.

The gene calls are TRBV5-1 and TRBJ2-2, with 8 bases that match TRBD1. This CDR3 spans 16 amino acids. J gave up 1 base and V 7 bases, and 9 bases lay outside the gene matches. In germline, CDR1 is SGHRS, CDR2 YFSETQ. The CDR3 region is CASRGQETLNTGELFF. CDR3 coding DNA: TGCGCCAGCCGGGGACAGGAGACGTTGAACACCGGGGAGCTGTTTTTT.

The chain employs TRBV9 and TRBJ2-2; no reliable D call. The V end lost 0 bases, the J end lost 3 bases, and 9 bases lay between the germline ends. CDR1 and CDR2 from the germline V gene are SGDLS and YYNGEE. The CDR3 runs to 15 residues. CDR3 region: CASSVDGSHTGELFF. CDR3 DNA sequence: TGTGCCAGCAGCGTAGATGGTTCCCACACCGGGGAGCTGTTTTTT. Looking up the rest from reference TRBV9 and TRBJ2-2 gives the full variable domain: DSGVTQTPKHLITATGQRVTLRCSPRSGDLSVYWYQQSLDQGLQFLIQYYNGEERAKGNILERFSAQQFPDLHSELNLSSLELGDSALYFCASSVDGSHTGELFFGEGSRLTVL.

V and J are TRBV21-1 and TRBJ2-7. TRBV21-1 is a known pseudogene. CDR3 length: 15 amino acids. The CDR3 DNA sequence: TGTGCCAGCAGCAAAAAATCCAGGTCCTCCTACGAGCAGTACTTC. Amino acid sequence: CASSKKSRSSYEQYF.

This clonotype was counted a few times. CDR3: CASTPGQGMNTEAFF. CDR3 nucleotides: TGTGCCAGCACCCCCGGACAGGGGATGAACACTGAAGCTTTCTTT. This chain links TRBV12-3 or TRBV12-4 with TRBJ1-1; 9 positions match TRBD1. Germline trimming cut 7 bases from V and 0 bases from J; bases unmatched to any gene: 6. The CDR3 totals 15 residues.